The present T cell receptor (beta chain) was sequenced within a study of T cell repertoires in cytomegalovirus infection. Background on the study: Used in the study were CMV epitopes, some recently identified and HLA-C-restricted, others well-studied and HLA-B-restricted. An indication of both CMV infection and matching HLA type came from public TCR beta signatures.

CDR3 length: 17 amino acids. Trimming left V 2 bases short and J 0 bases short, with 14 bases between. Germline CDR1 reads MNHEY; CDR2 reads SMNVEV (reference sequence). This clonotype was counted a few times. Its antigen is still unknown. Study-wide results and caveats: Of the TCR beta families, the public ones yielded a cumulative frequency that identified carriers of CMV plus the relevant HLA.

Each CDR3 protein gets one entry after TCRdb re-called the reads with MiXCR. The sample yields 310,000 or so distinct CDR3 sequences, around a quarter seen once. The source is a human donor in good health (CMV status not recorded). Some clones in this sample may be carry-over from other donors' samples. The V and J genes are TRBV27 and TRBJ2-1, with D hard to call. The starting material was cultured PBMCs, obtained from culture after CMV antigen stimulation. CDR3 residues: CASSLVTTAPSYNEQFF. The DNA of the CDR3 is TGTGCCAGCAGTTTAGTGACCACAGCCCCCTCCTACAATGAGCAGTTCTTC.